This T cell receptor (beta chain) is drawn from a study of cytomegalovirus exposure and HLA in healthy donors. Across the whole study: Genotyping showed approximately 81% of 350 to 400 donors falling in the Caucasian-associated ancestry cluster.

This clone was observed a few times. PCR employed 60 Vbeta and 13 Jbeta primers. TCRdb's table, derived via immunoSEQ multiplex PCR, lists solely in-frame clones and lacks some. This sample yields about 120,000 clones, of which 75% to 90% are seen a single time; over 2% belongs to the top ten. Donors sampled were nominally healthy, though unrecorded immune exposures were likely. The receptor was derived from a man aged 30-40 years in good health and CMV-seronegative. What was sequenced was PBMCs.

The CDR3 bases are TGTGCCAGCAGCGCAGGGACTGGGGAGTCCCAGTACTTC. It specifies CASSAGTGESQYF. The rearrangement links TRBV9 to TRBJ2-5, with a weak D call TRBD2 (6 bases). The ends were cut back, 3 bases at V and 9 bases at J, with 15 bases in the middle. In germline, CDR1 is SGDLS, CDR2 YYNGEE. The CDR3 is made up of 13 amino acids.